The 24 T cell receptor beta chains in this list originate from one sample, sequenced in a study of T cells in women clearing cervical HPV infection. Data came from immunoSEQ multiplex PCR; TCRdb stores just in-frame clones and leaves some out. The sample's table shows 39,000 or so clones. The specimen was blood buffy coat. These receptors originate from a woman between 18 and 75 years old with a cervical HPV16 infection that either progressed to CIN3+ or cleared (not recorded which).

CDR3 in amino acids: CASSQGRGYTQYF. The CDR3 bases that were read are TGTGCCAGCAGCCAAGGCCGGGGATACACG. The V gene is TRBV5-4, the J gene TRBJ2-3; D might be TRBD2 (5 bases). The CDR3 end is not reached by the read, which stops 3 residues before it; the germline J gene fills it in. The CDR3 extends over 13 amino acids. CDR1 and CDR2 (germline): SGHNT, YYREEE (reference sequence). Based on the CDR3 plus reference TRBV5-4 and TRBJ2-3, the full variable domain is ETGVTQSPTHLIKTRGQQVTLRCSSQSGHNTVSWYQQALGQGPQFIFQYYREEENGRGNFPPRFSGLQFPNYSSELNVNALELDDSALYLCASSQGRGYTQYFGPGTRLTVL.

With respect to this clone: The CDR3 end falls 3 residues outside the read, so it is completed with the germline J gene. V gene TRBV12-3 or TRBV12-4 combines with J gene TRBJ1-4; D not certain. V was clipped by 2 bases and J by 7 bases, with 14 bases between them. CDR3 size: 15 residues. The CDR3 is CASSLIRGAGEKLFF. Partial CDR3 DNA: TGTGCCAGCAGTTTAATTCGGGGAGCCGGTGAAAAA.

Details on this clone: The read is 3 residues too short to cover the CDR3 end, so that end is filled in from the germline J gene. The chain has TRBV28 and TRBJ2-2; TRBD2 aligns across 10 bases. With V trimmed by 4 bases and J by 5 bases, 4 bases remained unmatched. CDR1 is MDHEN, CDR2 SYDVKM, per germline. CDR3 length: 15 amino acids. CDR3 DNA (partial): TGTGCCAGCAGTTCGAGCGGGGGGGGTACCGGGGAG. Translated: CASSSSGGGTGE. The complete CDR3 reads CASSSSGGGTGELFF. Supplemented by reference TRBV28 and TRBJ2-2, the full variable domain reads DVKVTQSSRYLVKRTGEKVFLECVQDMDHENMFWYRQDPGLGLRLIYFSYDVKMKEKGDIPEGYSVSREKKERFSLILESASTNQTSMYLCASSSSGGGTGELFFGEGSRLTVL.

A note on this clone: The DNA ends 3 residues before the CDR3 does, and the rest of the CDR3 is filled in from the germline J gene. This chain joins TRBV19 and TRBJ1-1; unclear D gene. Trimming removed 3 bases from V and 0 bases from J, with 8 bases in between. Germline V gene lookup returns CDR1 LNHDA and CDR2 SQIVND (reference sequence). There are 14 residues in the CDR3. The DNA read from the CDR3 is TGTGCCAGTAGTATCCAGATACTGAACACTGAA. Protein: CASSIQILNTE. The full-length CDR3 reads as CASSIQILNTEAFF.

The CDR3 protein is CASSPSRAPQETQYF. CDR3 bases read: TGTGCCAGCAGCCCCAGCAGGGCACCCCAAGAGACC. J is TRBJ2-5 and V is TRBV7-9; D perhaps matches TRBD1 (5 bases). The missing CDR3 end, 3 residues past where the read stops, is filled in from the germline J gene. CDR1 is SEHNR, CDR2 FQNEAQ, per germline (reference sequence). V was cut by 5 bases and J by 1 base, with 14 bases left in between. CDR3 length: 15 residues.

As regards this clone: The sequence runs out 3 residues before the end of the CDR3; the remainder is reconstructed from the germline J gene. Other DNA sequences in this sample translate to the same CDR3. The rearrangement links TRBV7-2 to TRBJ1-3; no clear D. With 2 bases removed from V and 2 bases from J, the gap between germline ends came to 10 bases. The CDR3 is made up of 15 amino acids. CDR1 is SGHTA, CDR2 FQGNSA, per germline. The DNA read from the CDR3 is TGTGCCAGCAGCTTAACGCAGGTGGCTGGAAACACC. Protein product: CASSLTQVAGNT. The full-length CDR3 reads as CASSLTQVAGNTIYF.

Concerning this clone: The CDR3 goes on 3 residues after the read ends, and that part is filled in from the germline J gene. V and J are TRBV20-1 and TRBJ2-7; maybe TRBD1 (6 bases). CDR3 size: 14 residues. Germline V gives CDR1 DFQATT, CDR2 SNEGSKA (reference sequence). Between the trimmed V and J ends, which lost 3 bases and 3 bases, there was a span of 15 bases. The CDR3 region is CSARDSLKGYEQYF. The part of the CDR3 DNA that was read is TGCAGTGCTAGGGACAGCCTAAAGGGCTACGAG.

As concerns this clone: The CDR3 is cut off 3 residues early in the read; its end comes from the germline J gene. The J gene is TRBJ1-1, the V gene TRBV10-3; no reliable D call. The CDR3 runs to 13 residues. The germline CDR1 and CDR2 sequences are ENHRY and SYGVKD. Deletions cut 3 bases from V and 1 base from J, with 6 bases between. CDR3 amino acids: CAISDNWNTEAFF. The part of the CDR3 DNA that was read is TGTGCCATCAGTGACAATTGGAACACTGAA.

Notes on this clone: Coverage ceases 3 residues before the CDR3 finishes, and the germline J gene fills in the end. V gene TRBV7-2 combines with J gene TRBJ1-2; D may be TRBD1 (5 bases). This CDR3 has 13 amino acids. Looked up from germline, CDR1 is SGHTA and CDR2 is FQGNSA. The sequenced CDR3 bases are TGTGCCAGCAGCCGTGACAGATTATACGAC. Its protein product is CASSRDRLYD. The whole CDR3 region reads CASSRDRLYDYTF.

The CDR3 bases that were read are TGTGCCAGTAGTATTGGCGGGGGGGCCAAAAACATT. This encodes CASSIGGGAKNI. The CDR3 as a whole reads CASSIGGGAKNIQYF. The chain uses TRBV19 and TRBJ2-4, with TRBD2 matching over 8 bases. The observed sequence ends 3 residues before the CDR3 terminus, with the missing tail filled in from the germline J gene. Germline CDR1 is LNHDA and CDR2 is SQIVND (reference sequence). V lost 3 bases, J lost 1 base, and 2 bases stayed unmatched. CDR3 length: 15 amino acids.

The CDR3 here is CASSRPGRTEAFF. The sequenced CDR3 bases are TGTGCCAGCTCACGTCCAGGGAGAACTGAA. This chain joins TRBV18 and TRBJ1-1; possibly TRBD1 for D (5 bases). Read coverage stops 3 residues before the CDR3 terminus; the germline J gene supplies the remainder. Germline V gene lookup returns CDR1 KGHSH and CDR2 LQKENI. V lost 4 bases to trimming and J lost 5 bases, with 11 bases between them. The CDR3 totals 13 residues.

Turning to this clone: The read falls 3 residues short of the CDR3 end, and the missing part is taken from the germline J gene. The V and J genes are TRBV5-6 and TRBJ2-2; a weak D match, TRBD2 (5 bases). V lost 3 bases and J 6 bases, leaving 12 bases between the germline ends. The CDR3 length is 14 residues. Germline CDR1 SGHDT, CDR2 YYEEEE. The part of the CDR3 DNA that was read is TGTGCCAGCAGCTCCGGTGGGCGGGCCGGGGAG. Translating it yields CASSSGGRAGE. The entire CDR3 protein is CASSSGGRAGELFF.

Concerning this clone: The observed sequence ends 3 residues before the CDR3 terminus, with the missing tail filled in from the germline J gene. J is TRBJ2-4 and V is TRBV19; 8 bases are shared with TRBD1. The length of the CDR3 is 13 residues. Germline V gives CDR1 LNHDA, CDR2 SQIVND (reference sequence). The CDR3: CASTNGQGYGQYF. CDR3 bases read: TGTGCCAGTACAAACGGACAGGGCTATGGT.

This clone is called medium-sized based on its frequency. The read stops 3 residues short of the end of the CDR3; the missing end is completed from the germline J gene. The gene calls are TRBV7-9 and TRBJ2-7, with D maybe TRBD2 (6 bases). The CDR3 contains 14 residues. Germline CDR1 is SEHNR and CDR2 is FQNEAQ (reference sequence). The V and J ends lost 5 bases and 3 bases respectively, with 14 bases between them. The covered CDR3 bases are TGTGCCAGCAGCACTGAGACTAGAGACTACGAG. Protein product: CASSTETRDYE. The full CDR3 is CASSTETRDYEQYF.

As concerns this clone: The CDR3 end lies 3 residues beyond the end of the read and is filled in from the germline J gene. This chain connects TRBV7-6 to TRBJ1-2, with D maybe TRBD1 (5 bases). Looked up from germline, CDR1 is SGHVS and CDR2 is FNYEAQ. The CDR3 extends over 14 amino acids. This chain's CDR3 is CASSLTGLSYDYTF. The DNA read from the CDR3 is TGTGCCAGCAGCTTAACGGGACTATCTTACGAC.

Comments on this clone: The sequence runs out 3 residues before the end of the CDR3; the remainder is reconstructed from the germline J gene. V gene TRBV12-3 or TRBV12-4 combines with J gene TRBJ2-1, with TRBD2 matching 12 bases. The junction had 4 bases not matched to a gene; V was cut back by 7 bases and J by 3 bases. The CDR3 loop spans 15 amino acids. The CDR3 spells CASIRTSGVYNEQFF. The DNA read from the CDR3 is TGTGCCAGCATCCGGACTAGCGGGGTCTACAATGAG.

A word on this clone: The CDR3 end is not reached by the read, which stops 3 residues before it; the germline J gene fills it in. V and J are TRBV29-1 and TRBJ2-7, with TRBD1 identical over 9 bases. V was pared by 3 bases and J by 4 bases, with 13 bases of the junction left unmatched. The CDR3 loop spans 16 amino acids. In germline, CDR1 is SQVTM, CDR2 ANQGSEA. The CDR3 here is CSVDLSLGTGSYEQYF. The CDR3 DNA, read in part, is TGCAGCGTTGATCTCTCTTTGGGGACAGGGTCATACGAG.

A word on this clone: At one end, the junction sequence differs from germline, possibly due to a read error. The read ends 3 residues shy of where the CDR3 ends; the end is completed using the germline J gene. This chain links TRBV7-9 with TRBJ1-2; unclear D gene. Germline loops: CDR1 SEHNR, CDR2 FQNEAQ (reference sequence). This CDR3 is built from 13 residues. Here the CDR3 reads CAGSIVANYGYTF. The DNA read from the CDR3 is TGTGCCGGCAGTATTGTAGCTAACTATGGC. The whole variable domain, filled in from reference TRBV7-9 and TRBJ1-2, reads DTGVSQNPRHKITKRGQNVTFRCDPISEHNRLYWYRQTLGQGPEFLTYFQNEAQLEKSRLLSDRFSAERPKGSFSTLEIQRTEQGDSAMYLCAGSIVANYGYTFGSGTRLTVV.

Notes on this clone: The missing CDR3 end, 3 residues past where the read stops, is filled in from the germline J gene. The genes are TRBV7-9 and TRBJ2-2; D is possibly TRBD2 (5 bases). Germline CDR1 and CDR2: SEHNR and FQNEAQ (reference sequence). The CDR3 is 14 amino acids. CDR3 sequence reads: CASSPGLYNEKLFF. The CDR3 bases that were read are TGTGCCAGCAGCCCAGGACTGTATAATGAAAAG.

Notes on this clone: The read stops 3 residues short of the end of the CDR3; the missing end is completed from the germline J gene. The chain is built from TRBV7-2 and TRBJ1-4, with no clear D. Germline CDR1 and CDR2: SGHTA and FQGNSA. This CDR3 is built from 11 residues. Deletions cut 6 bases from V and 5 bases from J, with 4 bases between. The sequenced CDR3 bases are TGTGCCAGCAGGTCGAATGAAAAA. As protein: CASRSNEK. The CDR3 in its entirety is CASRSNEKLFF. Full variable domain (remainder filled in from reference TRBV7-2 and TRBJ1-4): GAGVSQSPSNKVTEKGKDVELRCDPISGHTALYWYRQSLGQGLEFLIYFQGNSAPDKSGLPSDRFSAERTGGSVSTLTIQRTQQEDSAVYLCASRSNEKLFFGSGTQLSVL.

A remark on this clone: Read data end 3 residues before the CDR3 end; the end is taken from the germline J gene. This chain uses TRBV18 with TRBJ2-2, with a weak D call TRBD1 (5 bases). The germline gives CDR1 KGHSH, CDR2 LQKENI. This CDR3 contains 14 residues. CDR3 DNA (partial): TGTGCCAGCTCACCGCAGGGAAGTAATTCACCG. As protein: CASSPQGSNSP. From start to end, the CDR3 is CASSPQGSNSPLFF.

To note about this clone: The CDR3 extends 3 residues past the end of the read, so its final part is completed from the germline J gene. The chain joins TRBV7-9 to TRBJ2-1, with D perhaps matching TRBD1 (5 bases). From germline, CDR1 is SEHNR and CDR2 FQNEAQ (reference sequence). The CDR3 consists of 15 residues. Trimming shortened V by 4 bases and J by 7 bases, and 17 bases separated the two germline ends. Partial CDR3 DNA: TGTGCCAGCAGCTCCCCAGCGAATCCAGGGAATGAG. Amino acid sequence: CASSSPANPGNE. The full CDR3 protein reads CASSSPANPGNEQFF.

Turning to this clone: The read stops 3 residues short of the end of the CDR3; the missing end is completed from the germline J gene. This sequence joins TRBV18 and TRBJ2-2; D may be TRBD1 (5 bases). The CDR3 consists of 15 residues. The germline CDR1 and CDR2 sequences are KGHSH and LQKENI. CDR3 sequence reads: CASSPDRGTNEKLFF. The part of the CDR3 DNA that was read is TGTGCCAGCTCACCCGATAGGGGAACTAATGAAAAG.

Of note for this clone: The missing CDR3 end, 3 residues past where the read stops, is filled in from the germline J gene. The rearrangement joins TRBV7-8 to TRBJ1-5, with 7 nucleotides matching TRBD1. The CDR3 length is 15 residues. V was pared by 5 bases and J by 7 bases, with 11 bases of the junction left unmatched. The V gene's germline CDR1 is SGHVS and CDR2 FQNEAQ. CDR3 region: CASSDDRVDGQPQHF. CDR3 DNA (partial): TGTGCCAGCAGCGACGACAGGGTGGATGGACAGCCC.